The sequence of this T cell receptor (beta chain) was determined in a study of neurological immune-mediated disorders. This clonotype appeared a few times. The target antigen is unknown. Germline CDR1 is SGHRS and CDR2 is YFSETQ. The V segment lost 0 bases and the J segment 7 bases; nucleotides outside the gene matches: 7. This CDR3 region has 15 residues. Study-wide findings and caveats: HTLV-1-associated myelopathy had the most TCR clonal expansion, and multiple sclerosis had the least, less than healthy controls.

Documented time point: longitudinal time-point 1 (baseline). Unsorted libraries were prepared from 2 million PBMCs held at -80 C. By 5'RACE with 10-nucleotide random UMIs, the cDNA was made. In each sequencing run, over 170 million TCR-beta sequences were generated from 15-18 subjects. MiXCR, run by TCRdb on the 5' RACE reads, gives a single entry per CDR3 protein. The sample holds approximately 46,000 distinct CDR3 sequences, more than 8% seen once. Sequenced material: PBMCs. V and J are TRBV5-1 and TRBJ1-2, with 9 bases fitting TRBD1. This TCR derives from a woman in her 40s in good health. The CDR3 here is CASSLEGTGMFGYTF. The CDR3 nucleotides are TGCGCCAGCAGCTTGGAAGGGACAGGGATGTTTGGCTACACCTTC.